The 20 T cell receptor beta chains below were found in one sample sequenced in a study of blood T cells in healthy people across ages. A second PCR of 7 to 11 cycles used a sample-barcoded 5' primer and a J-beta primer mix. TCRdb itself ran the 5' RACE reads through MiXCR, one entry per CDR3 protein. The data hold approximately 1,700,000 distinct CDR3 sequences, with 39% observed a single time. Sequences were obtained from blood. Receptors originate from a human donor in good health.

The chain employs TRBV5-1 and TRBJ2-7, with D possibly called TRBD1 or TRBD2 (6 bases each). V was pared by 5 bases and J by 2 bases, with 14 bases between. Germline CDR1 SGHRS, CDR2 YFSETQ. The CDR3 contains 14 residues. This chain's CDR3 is CASSLSGAAYEQYF. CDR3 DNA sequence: TGCGCCAGCAGTCTGTCGGGGGCAGCCTACGAGCAGTACTTC.

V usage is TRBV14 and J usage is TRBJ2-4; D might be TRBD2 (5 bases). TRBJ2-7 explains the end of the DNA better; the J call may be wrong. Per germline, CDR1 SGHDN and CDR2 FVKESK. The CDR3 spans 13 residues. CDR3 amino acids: CAPGSPGLYEQYF. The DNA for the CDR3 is TGTGCCCCCGGCTCCCCGGGGTTATACGAGCAGTACTTC.

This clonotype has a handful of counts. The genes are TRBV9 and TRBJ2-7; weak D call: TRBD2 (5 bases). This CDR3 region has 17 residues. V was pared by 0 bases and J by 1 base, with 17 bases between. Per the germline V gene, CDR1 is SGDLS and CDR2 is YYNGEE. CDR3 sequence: CASSVEADAGFSYEQYF. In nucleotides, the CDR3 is TGTGCCAGCAGCGTAGAAGCGGATGCAGGCTTTTCCTACGAGCAGTACTTC.

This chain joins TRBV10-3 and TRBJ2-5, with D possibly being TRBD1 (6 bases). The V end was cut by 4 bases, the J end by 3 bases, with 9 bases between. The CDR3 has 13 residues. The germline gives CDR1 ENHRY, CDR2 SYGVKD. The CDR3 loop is CAISVQGKETQYF. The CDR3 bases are TGTGCCATCAGTGTACAGGGAAAAGAGACCCAGTACTTC.

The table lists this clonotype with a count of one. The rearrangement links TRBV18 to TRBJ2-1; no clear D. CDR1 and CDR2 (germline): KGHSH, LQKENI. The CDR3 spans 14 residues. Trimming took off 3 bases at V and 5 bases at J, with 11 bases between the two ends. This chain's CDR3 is CASSPLVADNEQFF. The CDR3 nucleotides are TGTGCCAGCTCACCTCTAGTGGCAGACAATGAGCAGTTCTTC.

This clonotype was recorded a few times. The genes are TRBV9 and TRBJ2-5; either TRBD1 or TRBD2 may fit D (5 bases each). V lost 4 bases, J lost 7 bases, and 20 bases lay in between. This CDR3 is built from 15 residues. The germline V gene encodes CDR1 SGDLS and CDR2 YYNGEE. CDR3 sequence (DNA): TGTGCCAGCAGCCGAAGGGACCAGCCCTTGGGGACCCAGTACTTC. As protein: CASSRRDQPLGTQYF.

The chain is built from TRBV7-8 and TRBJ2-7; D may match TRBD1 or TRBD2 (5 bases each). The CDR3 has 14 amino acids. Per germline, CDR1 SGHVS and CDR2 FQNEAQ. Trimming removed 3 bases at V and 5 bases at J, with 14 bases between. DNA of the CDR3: TGTGCCAGCAGCTTGAGGGGCCGTGGGAACGAGCAGTACTTC. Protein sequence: CASSLRGRGNEQYF. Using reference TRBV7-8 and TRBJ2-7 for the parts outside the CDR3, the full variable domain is GAGVSQSPRYKVAKRGQDVALRCDPISGHVSLFWYQQALGQGPEFLTYFQNEAQLDKSGLPSDRFFAERPEGSVSTLKIQRTQQEDSAVYLCASSLRGRGNEQYFGPGTRLTVT.

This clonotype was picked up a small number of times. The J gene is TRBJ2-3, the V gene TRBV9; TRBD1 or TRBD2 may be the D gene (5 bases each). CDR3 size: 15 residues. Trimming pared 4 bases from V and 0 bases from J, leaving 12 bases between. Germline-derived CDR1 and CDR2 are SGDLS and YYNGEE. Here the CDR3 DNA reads TGTGCCAGCAGCCCCCCCGGGGCGAGCACAGATACGCAGTATTTT. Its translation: CASSPPGASTDTQYF.

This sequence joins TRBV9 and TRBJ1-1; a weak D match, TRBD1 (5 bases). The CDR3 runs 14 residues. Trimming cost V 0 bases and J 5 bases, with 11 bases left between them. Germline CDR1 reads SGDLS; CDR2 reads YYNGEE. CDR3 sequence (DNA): TGTGCCAGCAGCGTAGAGATCAGGGAGACTGAAGCTTTCTTT. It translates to CASSVEIRETEAFF.

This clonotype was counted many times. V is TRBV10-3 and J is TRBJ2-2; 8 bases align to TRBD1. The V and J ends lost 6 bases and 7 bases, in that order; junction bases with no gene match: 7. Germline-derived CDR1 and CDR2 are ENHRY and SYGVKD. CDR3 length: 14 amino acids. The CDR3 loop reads CAISSTGEVGELFF. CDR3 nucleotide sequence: TGTGCCATCAGCTCGACAGGGGAGGTCGGGGAGCTGTTTTTT.

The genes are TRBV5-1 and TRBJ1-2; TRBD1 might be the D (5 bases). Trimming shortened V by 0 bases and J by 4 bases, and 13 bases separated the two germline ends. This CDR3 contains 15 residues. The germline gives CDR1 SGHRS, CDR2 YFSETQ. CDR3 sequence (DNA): TGCGCCAGCAGCTTGGAGTGGGGCATAACCTATGGCTACACCTTC. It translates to CASSLEWGITYGYTF.

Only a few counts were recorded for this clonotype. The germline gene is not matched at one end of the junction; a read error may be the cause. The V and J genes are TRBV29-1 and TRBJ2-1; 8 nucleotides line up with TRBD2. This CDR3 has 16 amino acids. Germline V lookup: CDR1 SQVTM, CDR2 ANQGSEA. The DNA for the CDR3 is TGCAGCACCTCCTATAGGCCGGAGCGGGGGTTCAATGAGCGGTTCTTC. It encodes CSTSYRPERGFNERFF.

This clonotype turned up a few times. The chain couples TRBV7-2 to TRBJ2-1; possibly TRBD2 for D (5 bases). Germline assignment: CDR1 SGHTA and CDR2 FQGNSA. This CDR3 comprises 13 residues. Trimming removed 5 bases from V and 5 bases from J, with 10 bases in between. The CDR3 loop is CASSLKRDNEQFF. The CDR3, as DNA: TGTGCCAGCAGCCTAAAGAGGGACAATGAGCAGTTCTTC.

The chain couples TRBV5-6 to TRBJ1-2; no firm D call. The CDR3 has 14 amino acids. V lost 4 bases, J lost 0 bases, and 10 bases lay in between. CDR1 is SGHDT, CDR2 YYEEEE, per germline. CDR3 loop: CASSTADSNYGYTF. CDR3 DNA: TGTGCCAGCAGCACGGCAGATTCTAACTATGGCTACACCTTC.

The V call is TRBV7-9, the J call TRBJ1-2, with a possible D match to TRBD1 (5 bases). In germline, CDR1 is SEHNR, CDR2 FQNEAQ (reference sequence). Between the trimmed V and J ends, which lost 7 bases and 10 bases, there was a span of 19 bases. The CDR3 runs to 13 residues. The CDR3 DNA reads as TGTGCCAGCAACAACGCCAGGGACGTTGACTACACCTTC. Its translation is CASNNARDVDYTF.

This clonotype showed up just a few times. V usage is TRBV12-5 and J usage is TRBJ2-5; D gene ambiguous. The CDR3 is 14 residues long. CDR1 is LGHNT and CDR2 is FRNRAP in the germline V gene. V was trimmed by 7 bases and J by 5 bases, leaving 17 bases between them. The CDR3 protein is CASAMTPPTETQYF. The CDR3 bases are TGTGCTAGTGCCATGACACCCCCGACGGAGACCCAGTACTTC.

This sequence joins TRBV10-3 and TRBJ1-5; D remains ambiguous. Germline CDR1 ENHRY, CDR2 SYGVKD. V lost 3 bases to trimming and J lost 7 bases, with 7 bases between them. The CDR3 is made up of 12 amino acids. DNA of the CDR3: TGTGCCATCAGTGACCAGAACCAGCCCCAGCATTTT. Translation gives CAISDQNQPQHF.

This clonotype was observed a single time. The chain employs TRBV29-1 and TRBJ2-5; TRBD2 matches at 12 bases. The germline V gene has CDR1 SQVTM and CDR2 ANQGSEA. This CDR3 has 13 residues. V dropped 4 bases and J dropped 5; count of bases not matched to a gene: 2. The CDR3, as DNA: TGCAGCGTTGTACTAGCGGGGGGTGAGACCCAGTACTTC. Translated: CSVVLAGGETQYF.

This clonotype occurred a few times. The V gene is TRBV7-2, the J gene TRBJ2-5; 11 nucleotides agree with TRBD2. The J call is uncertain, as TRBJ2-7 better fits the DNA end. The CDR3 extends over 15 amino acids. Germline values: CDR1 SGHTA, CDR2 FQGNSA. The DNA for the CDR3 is TGTGCCAGCAGCCCCCGACTAGCGGGGCCCATCGAGCAGTACTTC. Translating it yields CASSPRLAGPIEQYF.

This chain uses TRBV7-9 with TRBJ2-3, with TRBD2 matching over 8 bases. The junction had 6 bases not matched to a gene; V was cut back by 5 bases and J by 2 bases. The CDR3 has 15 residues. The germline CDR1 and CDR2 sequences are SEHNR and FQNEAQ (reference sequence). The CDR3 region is CASSPVGGDTDTQYF. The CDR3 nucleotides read TGTGCCAGCAGCCCTGTCGGGGGGGACACAGATACGCAGTATTTT.